These 5 T cell receptor beta chains came from one sample sequenced in a study of blood T cell repertoires in COVID-19. Profiled with immunoSEQ multiplex PCR; TCRdb holds only in-frame clones, not every one. Of some 200,000 clones listed, roughly 87% are singletons. Sequencing was carried out using PBMCs or T cells enriched from blood (not recorded which). The receptors derive from a man younger than 35 with acute COVID-19.

The chain combines TRBV7-9 with TRBJ2-7; 9 bases are shared with TRBD2. The CDR3 sequence is 16 residues long. V trimming: 5 bases; J trimming: 4 bases; junction bases outside the gene matches: 12. CDR1 and CDR2 from the germline V gene are SEHNR and FQNEAQ (reference sequence). CDR3 in DNA: TGTGCCAGCAGCGACCATAGCGGGAGCAGAAGATACGAGCAGTACTTC. Protein: CASSDHSGSRRYEQYF.

This clone was seen a few times. This chain joins TRBV7-8 and TRBJ2-7; D might be TRBD2 (6 bases). From germline, CDR1 is SGHVS and CDR2 FQNEAQ. The ends were cut back, 1 base at V and 0 bases at J, with 13 bases in the middle. The CDR3 loop spans 16 amino acids. In nucleotides, the CDR3 is TGTGCCAGCAGCTTAGGGACTATCGACAACTCCTACGAGCAGTACTTC. The encoded protein is CASSLGTIDNSYEQYF.

V gene TRBV11-1 combines with J gene TRBJ1-2; unclear D gene. CDR1 is SGHAT and CDR2 is FQDESV in the germline V gene (reference sequence). V lost 2 bases and J 2 bases, leaving 6 bases between the germline ends. The CDR3 has 13 residues. In nucleotides, the CDR3 is TGTGCCAGCAGCTTATCCCCGAACTATGGCTACACCTTC. Translated, it gives CASSLSPNYGYTF.

The chain couples TRBV19 to TRBJ2-6, with 11 bases that match TRBD1. The V segment lost 4 bases and the J segment 1 base; nucleotides outside the gene matches: 3. The CDR3 is made up of 17 amino acids. Germline CDR1 is LNHDA and CDR2 is SQIVND (reference sequence). The chain's CDR3 is CASSRGQGVSGANVLTF. CDR3 coding DNA: TGTGCCAGTAGTAGGGGACAGGGGGTTTCTGGGGCCAACGTCCTGACTTTC.

The chain links TRBV2 to TRBJ1-2; weak D call: TRBD1 (5 bases). Germline V gene sequence: CDR1 SNHLY, CDR2 FYNNEI. The V gene lost 4 bases and the J gene lost 8 bases, with 20 bases spanning the gap. This CDR3 has 15 residues. The CDR3 coding sequence is TGTGCCAGCAGTGCCGGGGAGGGACCTCAAAGGGGCTACACCTTC. Amino acid sequence: CASSAGEGPQRGYTF. The variable domain in full, with the rest retrieved from reference TRBV2 and TRBJ1-2, is EPEVTQTPSHQVTQMGQEVILRCVPISNHLYFYWYRQILGQKVEFLVSFYNNEISEKSEIFDDQFSVERPDGSNFTLKIRSTKLEDSAMYFCASSAGEGPQRGYTFGSGTRLTVV.